The rows below give T cell receptor beta chains drawn from one sample of a study of shared clonotypes between healthy human individuals. Method: immunoSEQ multiplex PCR; TCRdb's copy keeps in-frame clones and lacks some. This repertoire shows about 560,000 clones, roughly four fifths found once; its top ten account for 12%. Sequenced sample: PBMCs. The receptors stem from a woman aged 40-49 years in good health. Some clones in this sample may be carry-over from other donors' samples. Both conserved end residues are part of each CDR3.

>TRBV5-1|TRBJ1-3
CASSLGQGSSGNTIYF
>TRBV7-3|TRBJ2-1
CASSLGSYNEQFF
>TRBV18|TRBJ1-4
CASSLDRGGDEKLFF
>TRBV30|TRBJ2-1
CAWMWGLEQFF
>TRBV23-1|TRBJ2-1
CASSQAGTKRNNEQFF
>TRBV6-1|TRBJ2-1
CASKRLGPYNEQFF
>TRBV7-2|TRBJ2-3
CASSPRSRGTDTQYF
>TRBV5-4|TRBJ2-5
CASSLGDGQETQYF
>TRBV7-2|TRBJ1-1
CASSRTGGNTEAFF
>TRBV4-1|TRBJ1-1
CASSQERRDRGPEAFF
>TRBV5-1|TRBJ1-1
CASSAAGYTEAFF
>TRBV5-4|TRBJ2-3
CASSPGLAGSDTQYF
>TRBV4-2|TRBJ2-1
CASSQSNTGTRTYNEQFF
>TRBV11-2|TRBJ1-5
CASSLPDQPQHF
>TRBV27|TRBJ1-5
CASSGQGAIQPQHF
>TRBV7-9|TRBJ1-1
CANGREMNTEAFF
>TRBV5-5|TRBJ2-5
CASRNSSGAYQETQYF
>TRBV30|TRBJ1-5
CAWSVQSPTRAHTQPQHF
>TRBV28|TRBJ1-5
CASRNPGQGVQPQHF
>TRBV18|TRBJ2-2
CASSTNTGELFF
>TRBV28|TRBJ2-7
CASSLVGLAGKYEQYF
>TRBV18|TRBJ2-1
CASSPRSWDEQFF
>TRBV28|TRBJ2-7
CASSFRQVPYEQYF
>TRBV6-1|TRBJ2-1
CASSELGSGTPPYNEQFF
>TRBV2|TRBJ1-2
CASSEYRDYGYTF
>TRBV7-2|TRBJ2-1
CASSLAAGRAGNEQFF
>TRBV5-6|TRBJ2-3
CASSLAGLSTDTQYF
>TRBV6-5|TRBJ1-3
CASSYMAGSSGNTIYF
>TRBV6-1|TRBJ2-2
CASSDLGSNTGELFF
>TRBV2|TRBJ2-1
CASKSGTNSYNEQFF
>TRBV11-2|TRBJ2-1
CASSSGGSRTNEQFF
>TRBV2|TRBJ2-7
CASSATGRVSYEQYF
>TRBV21-1|TRBJ2-2
CASSKRILKRVDTGELFF
>TRBV5-1|TRBJ2-7
CASSLVGLAGYEQYF
>TRBV30|TRBJ2-7
CAWSVLGYEQYF
>TRBV19|TRBJ2-1
CASSPPPSSYNEQFF
>TRBV6-5|TRBJ2-5
CASGGKETQYF
>TRBV30|TRBJ1-4
CAWSRDRADEKLFF
>TRBV27|TRBJ1-2
CASSLSGPNYGYTF
>TRBV5-1|TRBJ1-1
CASSFTGARVTEAFF